Ten or more counts support the clone carrying this T cell receptor (beta chain). Its antigen is unknown. The source material, RNA transcripts, was used to amplify TCR beta CDR3 regions. TCR CDR3 regions were first amplified by RT-PCR with HTBI primers. TCRdb processed the multiplex PCR reads anew with MiXCR; each CDR3 protein has one entry. The sample consists of about 540,000 distinct CDR3 sequences, about 45% of them appearing once. This sample was included in a study of T cells in Graves' hyperthyroidism and ophthalmopathy. Study-wide findings and caveats: Model output signaled ophthalmopathy a median roughly 6.1 months ahead of onset. The authors' 13 V-J model separated ophthalmopathy from stable hyperthyroidism. Most clonotypes that expanded in the thyroid above 0.001 also showed up in blood.

With 4 bases clipped from V and 2 bases from J, the junction kept 4 bases outside the gene matches. CDR3 length: 14 residues. Diagnostic assessment was based on clinical symptoms, serum thyroxine and TRAb, thyroid ultrasound and orbital computed tomography. The chain uses TRBV12-3 or TRBV12-4 and TRBJ1-2, with TRBD1 matching 7 bases. Sequencing input: peripheral blood or thyroid tissue (not recorded which). The receptor was isolated from a woman under 30 with Graves' hyperthyroidism. The CDR3 coding sequence is TGTGCCAGCAGTTCAGGGGGGCTCAACTATGGCTACACCTTC. It specifies CASSSGGLNYGYTF.